Below, 30 T cell receptor beta chains from the same sample are listed, as sequenced in a study of Tregs in tolerant kidney transplant recipients. The assay was immunoSEQ multiplex PCR, and TCRdb's table has in-frame clones only and misses some. The sample table includes 50,000 or so clones. Sequenced material: CD4+ T cells from blood, taken before the transplant. Receptors were obtained from a human donor who received a combined kidney and bone marrow transplant.

Notes on this clone: The CDR3 is cut off 3 residues early in the read; its end comes from the germline J gene. The J gene is TRBJ1-5, the V gene TRBV2; 7 bases line up with TRBD1. Per germline, CDR1 SNHLY and CDR2 FYNNEI. The trim removed 10 bases at V and 4 bases at J, leaving 7 bases unmatched. The CDR3 has 13 amino acids. The CDR3 DNA, read in part, is TGTGCCACCGGAGGGGGACAGAATCAGCCC. Residues: CATGGGQNQP. The entire CDR3 reads CATGGGQNQPQHF. Full variable domain (missing parts from reference TRBV2 and TRBJ1-5): EPEVTQTPSHQVTQMGQEVILRCVPISNHLYFYWYRQILGQKVEFLVSFYNNEISEKSEIFDDQFSVERPDGSNFTLKIRSTKLEDSAMYFCATGGGQNQPQHFGDGTRLSIL.

In the case of this clone: The missing CDR3 end, 3 residues past where the read stops, is filled in from the germline J gene. This chain connects TRBV29-1 to TRBJ1-1; a weak D match, TRBD1 (5 bases). This CDR3 region has 15 residues. Trimming stripped 2 bases from V and 4 bases from J, with 17 bases between. Germline V gene lookup returns CDR1 SQVTM and CDR2 ANQGSEA. CDR3 bases read: TGCAGCGTTGAACCCAGCCGGTCGGGGGGCACTGAA. This translates into CSVEPSRSGGTE. The full CDR3 reads CSVEPSRSGGTEAFF.

A note on this clone: The read falls 3 residues short of the CDR3 end, and the missing part is taken from the germline J gene. V gene TRBV7-2 combines with J gene TRBJ1-1; D not certain. Germline V gene data show CDR1 as SGHTA and CDR2 as FQGNSA. CDR3 length: 14 amino acids. V lost 5 bases and J 0 bases, leaving 10 bases between the germline ends. Here the CDR3 reads CASSQAGMNTEAFF. CDR3 DNA, as far as it was read: TGTGCCAGCAGCCAGGCGGGAATGAACACTGAA.

Regarding this clone: With the read ending 3 residues before the CDR3 end, the germline J gene is used to fill in that end. The genes are TRBV6-2 or TRBV6-3 and TRBJ2-5; 8 nucleotides agree with TRBD1. V lost 0 bases to trimming and J lost 2 bases; unmatched junction nucleotides: 8. CDR1 and CDR2 (germline): MNHEY, SVGEGT. This CDR3 is built from 17 residues. The CDR3: CASSYSWDRKVQETQYF. CDR3 DNA (partial): TGTGCCAGCAGTTACTCGTGGGACAGGAAAGTTCAAGAGACC.

A word on this clone: Read data end 3 residues before the CDR3 end; the end is taken from the germline J gene. The V call is TRBV2, the J call TRBJ2-3; 7 bases match TRBD2. J was trimmed by 0 bases and V by 7 bases; bases with no gene match: 7. CDR1 and CDR2 (germline): SNHLY, FYNNEI. This CDR3 comprises 15 residues. The CDR3 bases that were read are TGTGCCAGCATACTTCTAGCGGTTAGCACAGATACG. Translated, it gives CASILLAVSTDT. The entire CDR3 sequence reads CASILLAVSTDTQYF.

Worth noting for this clone: Read sequence stops 3 residues before the CDR3 end, and the germline J gene provides the missing end. The rearrangement joins TRBV20-1 to TRBJ1-2, with 8 bases aligning to TRBD1. The CDR3 loop spans 14 amino acids. Germline CDR1 and CDR2: DFQATT and SNEGSKA (reference sequence). The CDR3 here is CSAPSRGQGVGYTF. The CDR3 bases that were read are TGCAGTGCTCCCAGCAGGGGGCAGGGGGTGGGC.

The CDR3 loop reads CASRPLGPTGAGETQYF. The CDR3 DNA, read in part, is TGTGCCAGCAGACCGCTCGGACCGACAGGGGCCGGGGAGACC. The chain couples TRBV6-2 or TRBV6-3 to TRBJ2-5, with 8 positions matching TRBD1. The read stops 3 residues short of the end of the CDR3; the missing end is completed from the germline J gene. The CDR3 loop spans 17 amino acids. Trimming at V came to 6 bases and at J to 5 bases, leaving 17 bases not matched to a gene. Per germline, CDR1 MNHEY and CDR2 SVGEGT.

With respect to this clone: The read is 3 residues too short to cover the CDR3 end, so that end is filled in from the germline J gene. The rearrangement links TRBV5-1 to TRBJ1-4; unclear D gene. The CDR3 has 15 residues. Germline CDR1 is SGHRS and CDR2 is YFSETQ. Trimming shortened V by 4 bases and J by 8 bases, and 18 bases separated the two germline ends. CDR3 DNA, as far as it was read: TGCGCCAGCAGCGTACCGGAAACCACGGGGGAAAAA. Its translation: CASSVPETTGEK. The CDR3 in full is CASSVPETTGEKLFF.

For this clone: Read coverage stops 3 residues before the CDR3 terminus; the germline J gene supplies the remainder. This chain uses TRBV5-1 with TRBJ2-2, with 9 bases matching TRBD2. J was trimmed by 3 bases and V by 0 bases; bases with no gene match: 3. The CDR3 contains 16 residues. Germline V gene sequence: CDR1 SGHRS, CDR2 YFSETQ. CDR3 DNA (partial): TGCGCCAGCAGCTTGGGGCCTAGCGGGGACACCGGGGAG. This sequence encodes CASSLGPSGDTGE. The CDR3 in full is CASSLGPSGDTGELFF.

Remarks on this clone: The CDR3 end is not reached by the read, which stops 3 residues before it; the germline J gene fills it in. The chain carries TRBV18 and TRBJ2-1; a weak D match, TRBD1 (7 bases). V was trimmed by 3 bases and J by 6 bases, leaving 12 bases between them. The length of the CDR3 is 14 residues. The V gene's germline CDR1 is KGHSH and CDR2 LQKENI. The CDR3 here is CASSPGQGGNEQFF. The CDR3 bases that were read are TGTGCCAGCTCACCTGGCCAGGGGGGCAATGAG.

As to this clone: The CDR3 extends 3 residues past the end of the read, so its final part is completed from the germline J gene. The V and J genes are TRBV11-2 and TRBJ1-2; D may be TRBD1 (5 bases). The V gene lost 5 bases and the J gene lost 7 bases, with 17 bases spanning the gap. From germline, CDR1 is SGHAT and CDR2 FQNNGV. The CDR3 sequence is 14 residues long. The covered CDR3 bases are TGTGCCAGCAGCGCTCTAGAGGGGATTGCTGGC. Its translation: CASSALEGIAG. The entire CDR3 sequence reads CASSALEGIAGYTF.

Concerning this clone itself: The missing CDR3 end, 3 residues past where the read stops, is filled in from the germline J gene. The chain is built from TRBV6-2 or TRBV6-3 and TRBJ2-7, with 7 nucleotides matching TRBD1. The CDR3 loop spans 16 amino acids. Germline lookup yields CDR1 MNHEY and CDR2 SVGEGT. Trimming removed 4 bases from V and 4 bases from J; junction bases left unmatched: 13. The CDR3 here is CASSSGQLGGLYEQYF. Partial CDR3 DNA: TGTGCCAGCAGTTCGGGACAGCTAGGGGGTCTTTACGAG.

Comments on this clone: The sequenced fragment ends 3 residues before the CDR3 boundary, so the rest is inferred from the germline J gene. This chain connects TRBV18 to TRBJ1-2; possible D gene TRBD1, 6 bases. Germline V gene data show CDR1 as KGHSH and CDR2 as LQKENI. This CDR3 comprises 13 residues. CDR3 sequence: CASSPNRVYSYTF. The sequenced CDR3 bases are TGTGCCAGCTCACCAAACAGGGTGTATAGC.

Comments on this clone: The CDR3 end lies 3 residues beyond the end of the read and is filled in from the germline J gene. J is TRBJ1-2 and V is TRBV5-6, with 8 bases lining up with TRBD1. Germline CDR1 is SGHDT and CDR2 is YYEEEE. The CDR3 is made up of 15 amino acids. The CDR3 spells CASSRVGQGVWGYTF. The sequenced part of the CDR3 DNA is TGTGCCAGCAGCCGAGTCGGACAGGGCGTTTGGGGC.

Comments on this clone: The read stops 3 residues short of the end of the CDR3; the missing end is completed from the germline J gene. The genes are TRBV7-9 and TRBJ2-1; 8 positions match TRBD2. The CDR3 has 15 amino acids. Germline V gene sequence: CDR1 SEHNR, CDR2 FQNEAQ (reference sequence). V shed 6 bases and J 5 bases; nucleotides not matched to a gene: 9. CDR3 protein: CASSPAGGRHNEQFF. Partial CDR3 DNA: TGTGCCAGCAGTCCGGCGGGGGGCCGCCACAATGAG.

On this clone itself: The read ends 3 residues before the CDR3 terminus; that terminus is restored from the germline J gene. The chain combines TRBV19 with TRBJ1-5; D may be TRBD1 (5 bases). CDR1 is LNHDA and CDR2 is SQIVND in the germline V gene (reference sequence). Trimming took 4 bases from V and 9 from J, leaving 16 bases between them. This CDR3 is built from 14 residues. The sequenced part of the CDR3 DNA is TGTGCCAGTAGTACGGGACTAATCATGCCGCCC. Its translation is CASSTGLIMPP. The CDR3 in its entirety is CASSTGLIMPPQHF.

Turning to this clone: Coverage ceases 3 residues before the CDR3 finishes, and the germline J gene fills in the end. The V and J genes are TRBV29-1 and TRBJ1-1; D not resolved. The CDR3 is 15 amino acids. Germline V gene sequence: CDR1 SQVTM, CDR2 ANQGSEA. V lost 7 bases, J lost 1 base, and 19 bases lay in between. The CDR3 region is CSDRQSAPSNTEAFF. The sequenced CDR3 bases are TGCAGCGATCGGCAAAGCGCACCGTCGAACACTGAA.

Note on this clone: The CDR3 is cut off 3 residues early in the read; its end comes from the germline J gene. The chain employs TRBV7-8 and TRBJ2-5; TRBD2 aligns across 14 bases. The CDR3 has 17 amino acids. Per the germline V gene, CDR1 is SGHVS and CDR2 is FQNEAQ. The V and J ends lost 5 bases and 5 bases, in that order; junction bases with no gene match: 10. The CDR3 sequence is CASSTRRLAGGLETQYF. The covered CDR3 bases are TGTGCCAGCAGCACCCGACGACTAGCGGGGGGGCTGGAGACC.

On this clone itself: The sequence runs out 3 residues before the end of the CDR3; the remainder is reconstructed from the germline J gene. The chain recombines TRBV20-1 with TRBJ1-2; the match to TRBD1 covers 7 bases. V shed 6 bases, J shed 6 bases, and the junction held 10 bases outside the gene matches. CDR3 size: 13 residues. Germline-derived CDR1 and CDR2 are DFQATT and SNEGSKA (reference sequence). The CDR3: CSATLDRADGYTF. CDR3 DNA, as far as it was read: TGCAGTGCGACCCTCGACAGGGCAGATGGC.

The CDR3 reads CSVVDRGRGTEAFF. The sequenced part of the CDR3 DNA is TGCAGCGTGGTAGACAGGGGGCGCGGAACTGAA. The rearrangement joins TRBV29-1 to TRBJ1-1, with 10 nucleotides matching TRBD1. The read comes to an end 3 residues before the CDR3 does, leaving the germline J gene to fill in the end. There are 14 residues in the CDR3. Germline CDR1 and CDR2: SQVTM and ANQGSEA. The trim removed 6 bases at V and 5 bases at J, leaving 9 bases unmatched.

As regards this clone: Read sequence stops 3 residues before the CDR3 end, and the germline J gene provides the missing end. V usage is TRBV2 and J usage is TRBJ2-2, with D possibly TRBD2 on 6 matching bases. The CDR3 has 16 residues. Looked up from germline, CDR1 is SNHLY and CDR2 is FYNNEI. The V and J ends lost 3 bases and 4 bases respectively, with 15 bases between them. CDR3 DNA, as far as it was read: TGTGCCAGCAGTGAGCTACTAGCTGCAGGCACCGGGGAG. Translated, it gives CASSELLAAGTGE. The CDR3 in its entirety is CASSELLAAGTGELFF.

About this clone itself: The sequence runs out 3 residues before the end of the CDR3; the remainder is reconstructed from the germline J gene. This rearrangement joins TRBV7-9 to TRBJ1-1; D is ambiguous. V lost 5 bases, J lost 0 bases, and 7 bases lay in between. The CDR3 runs 13 residues. The germline gives CDR1 SEHNR, CDR2 FQNEAQ (reference sequence). This CDR3 is CASSPNMNTEAFF. The part of the CDR3 DNA that was read is TGTGCCAGCAGCCCGAACATGAACACTGAA. The variable domain in full, completed from reference TRBV7-9 and TRBJ1-1, reads DTGVSQNPRHKITKRGQNVTFRCDPISEHNRLYWYRQTLGQGPEFLTYFQNEAQLEKSRLLSDRFSAERPKGSFSTLEIQRTEQGDSAMYLCASSPNMNTEAFFGQGTRLTVV.

On this clone: Sequencing ends 3 residues short of the CDR3 end; the germline J gene provides the rest. This chain joins TRBV5-1 and TRBJ2-1; tentative D call: TRBD2 (6 bases). The CDR3 has 15 amino acids. The V gene lost 0 bases and the J gene lost 4 bases, with 11 bases spanning the gap. Germline loops: CDR1 SGHRS, CDR2 YFSETQ. The CDR3 DNA, read in part, is TGCGCCAGCAGCTTGGTCTTGACTAGATACAATGAG. Translated: CASSLVLTRYNE. The CDR3 reads in full as CASSLVLTRYNEQFF. The full variable domain, rest sourced from reference TRBV5-1 and TRBJ2-1, is KAGVTQTPRYLIKTRGQQVTLSCSPISGHRSVSWYQQTPGQGLQFLFEYFSETQRNKGNFPGRFSGRQFSNSRSEMNVSTLELGDSALYLCASSLVLTRYNEQFFGPGTRLTVL.

CDR3 DNA (partial): TGCAGTGCTCAACTCACGACAGGGGGCGAGGGC. Amino acids: CSAQLTTGGEG. The CDR3 reads in full as CSAQLTTGGEGYTF. The V and J genes are TRBV20-1 and TRBJ1-2, with 10 bases lining up with TRBD1. The read stops 3 residues short of the end of the CDR3; the missing end is completed from the germline J gene. The CDR3 is made up of 14 amino acids. Germline assignment: CDR1 DFQATT and CDR2 SNEGSKA (reference sequence).

On this clone: The read terminates 3 residues ahead of where the CDR3 ends, so the germline J gene completes it. The V and J genes are TRBV19 and TRBJ2-7; TRBD2 is a possible D gene (6 bases). With 4 bases removed from V and 6 bases from J, the gap between germline ends came to 19 bases. CDR1 is LNHDA and CDR2 is SQIVND in the germline V gene (reference sequence). CDR3 length: 15 amino acids. The CDR3 DNA, read in part, is TGTGCCAGTAGTAAAGGGCCCCAAGGAGGGCGCGAG. Its protein is CASSKGPQGGRE. The entire CDR3 sequence reads CASSKGPQGGREQYF.

Remarks on this clone: The read ends 3 residues before the CDR3 terminus; that terminus is restored from the germline J gene. The chain carries TRBV16 and TRBJ2-1, with 9 bases lining up with TRBD2. With V trimmed by 2 bases and J by 8 bases, 10 bases remained unmatched. The CDR3 contains 16 residues. Germline CDR1 reads KGHSY; CDR2 reads FQNENV. The DNA read from the CDR3 is TGTGCCAGCAGCCAAGCGGATAGCGGGAGTTTGGATGAG. Translated, it gives CASSQADSGSLDE. The CDR3 as a whole reads CASSQADSGSLDEQFF.

With regard to this clone: The CDR3 end lies 3 residues beyond the end of the read and is filled in from the germline J gene. The chain is built from TRBV20-1 and TRBJ2-2, with TRBD2 as a possible D gene (6 bases). The germline gives CDR1 DFQATT, CDR2 SNEGSKA (reference sequence). V lost 0 bases and J 5 bases, leaving 22 bases between the germline ends. The CDR3 covers 18 residues. Incomplete CDR3 DNA: TGCAGTGCTAGAGATTGGAAGGGAAAACCGGGGAGGACCGGGGAG. Translation gives CSARDWKGKPGRTGE. The entire CDR3 is CSARDWKGKPGRTGELFF.

Comments on this clone: The read ends 3 residues early relative to the CDR3; the germline J gene fills the gap. The chain employs TRBV7-9 and TRBJ1-2, with D tentatively TRBD1 (6 bases). Trimming took off 7 bases at V and 0 bases at J, with 9 bases between the two ends. The germline V gene encodes CDR1 SEHNR and CDR2 FQNEAQ (reference sequence). This CDR3 has 13 residues. The sequenced part of the CDR3 DNA is TGTGCCAGCAACCAGGGGACTAACTATGGC. This encodes CASNQGTNYG. The full CDR3 reads CASNQGTNYGYTF.

With respect to this clone: The CDR3 end lies 3 residues beyond the end of the read and is filled in from the germline J gene. The chain employs TRBV18 and TRBJ2-5; 9 bases line up with TRBD1. CDR3 length equals 15 residues. V gave up 4 bases and J gave up 0 bases; unmatched junction bases: 3. Germline CDR1 KGHSH, CDR2 LQKENI. CDR3 region: CASSRGQGNQETQYF. CDR3 DNA, as far as it was read: TGTGCCAGCTCACGAGGACAGGGGAACCAAGAGACC.

As for this clone: Coverage ceases 3 residues before the CDR3 finishes, and the germline J gene fills in the end. This chain joins TRBV5-6 and TRBJ2-7, with D possibly being TRBD1 (5 bases). Per the germline V gene, CDR1 is SGHDT and CDR2 is YYEEEE. The V end lost 6 bases, the J end lost 0 bases, and 16 bases lay between the germline ends. The CDR3 sequence is 15 residues long. The sequenced CDR3 bases are TGTGCCAGCATTTCTGTCAAGGACAACTCCTACGAG. Amino acids: CASISVKDNSYE. The full-length CDR3 reads as CASISVKDNSYEQYF.